What follows describes a single TCR beta chain. V dropped 4 bases and J dropped 3 bases, with 13 bases sitting between them. In germline, CDR1 is MNHEY, CDR2 SMNVEV (reference sequence). CDR3 length: 15 amino acids. As processed by the authors: Researchers report that nucleated cell counts were estimated from reference gene primer amplification. Profiling relied on immunoSEQ multiplex PCR, and the TCRdb table lists in-frame clones only, not all of them. V, J and clone size are taken as reported in that table, and D and trimming were inferred from the DNA itself. The table lists about 220,000 clones, 88% of them singletons. Resolution of symptoms, clearance, or two negative PCRs was present in recovered Cohort 3 donors. This entry belongs to a study of blood T cell repertoires in COVID-19. Study summary: The United States, Italy and Spain were the sources of the acute and convalescent COVID-19 samples.

What was sequenced was PBMCs or T cells enriched from blood (not recorded which). V gene TRBV27 combines with J gene TRBJ1-3, with a possible D match to TRBD1 (6 bases). The clonotype was recovered from a woman aged 25 to 45 who had recovered from COVID-19. CDR3 residues: CASSSAGEGGNTIYF. The CDR3, as DNA: TGTGCCAGCAGTTCAGCAGGGGAAGGTGGAAACACCATATATTTT.